These T cell receptor beta chains were read from a single sample in a study of blood T cells in healthy people across ages. MiXCR, applied by TCRdb to the 5' RACE reads, yields one record per CDR3 protein. Counted here are approximately 800,000 distinct CDR3 sequences, 58% occurring once; the ten biggest clones make up around 22%. The sequencing input was blood. Receptors were obtained from a young man in good health. CDR3s leave out the opening cysteine and the closing phenylalanine or tryptophan. Each record gives: V gene, J gene, CDR3 protein.

>TRBV7-2|TRBJ1-2
ASSLSVLGLGYGYT
>TRBV20-1|TRBJ1-1
SARASTEAF
>TRBV28|TRBJ2-1
ASSAGEPYNEQF
>TRBV4-3|TRBJ1-1
ASSQSTGRRITEAF
>TRBV20-1|TRBJ2-3
SALPRTSGSTDTQY
>TRBV25-1|TRBJ2-5
ASRESLGASAETQY
>TRBV11-2|TRBJ2-7
ASSRGGTVLYEQY
>TRBV4-1|TRBJ2-1
ASSQQLRAGGRGNEQF
>TRBV15|TRBJ1-2
ATSPLGTGGSYGYT
>TRBV6-5|.
ASSSDRGLVYEQY
>TRBV20-1|TRBJ1-1
SARGTAQSTEAF
>TRBV20-1|TRBJ1-6
SAREPSNNSPLH
>TRBV24-1|TRBJ1-6
ANRKDPGRDSPLH
>TRBV29-1|TRBJ2-1
SVVPRGDNEQF
>TRBV27|TRBJ2-3
ASSSTQGFATDTQY
>TRBV4-1|TRBJ1-5
ASSQDGQGDQPQH
>TRBV4-3|TRBJ2-5
ASSQGGNLGYNEQY
>TRBV5-1|TRBJ1-6
ASSTTGDSSSPLH
>TRBV7-2|TRBJ2-7
ASSFSGTTYEQY
>TRBV18|TRBJ2-1
ASSPVAGGWNEQF
>TRBV20-1|TRBJ2-7
GAGWDLTYEQY
>TRBV6-1|TRBJ1-6
ASRGLNSPLH
>TRBV7-6|TRBJ1-6
ASSFRTDYNSPLH
>TRBV2|.
ASSVSPLWWETQY